This TCR beta chain is drawn from a study of OX40 agonist ivuxolimab in advanced cancers. The CDR3 has 13 amino acids. The ends were cut back, 0 bases at V and 10 bases at J, with 13 bases in the middle. Germline V gives CDR1 ENHRY, CDR2 SYGVKD. Here immunoSEQ multiplex PCR was the method, and the copy in TCRdb shows in-frame clones only, minus some. Counted here are 50,000 to 60,000 clones, about 89% occurring once; the ten biggest clones make up approximately 1%. This rearrangement joins TRBV10-3 to TRBJ2-7; tentative D call: TRBD1 (6 bases). The receptor was derived from an adult with an advanced solid tumor such as melanoma, head and neck, liver or kidney cancer. The sequencing used CD4+ or CD8+ T cells sorted from blood, collected in a trial of the OX40 agonist ivuxolimab. The DNA of the CDR3 is TGTGCCATCAGTGAGTCCCGGACAGCTAATCAGTACTTC. Translation gives CAISESRTANQYF.